The entry that follows covers one T cell receptor beta chain sequence. This record belongs to a study of blood T cell repertoires in COVID-19. The overall study: From T cells, B-cell-depleted T cells, or PBMCs came the material, which was cDNA or gDNA.

Measured with immunoSEQ multiplex PCR; TCRdb has only the in-frame clones, and not every one. This sample has about 150,000 clones, with 75% to 85% found just once. The sequenced sample consisted of peripheral blood. The receptor was isolated from a man between 60 and 75 years old with acute or convalescent COVID-19.

CDR3 DNA sequence: TGTGCCAGCTCACCACCGGGGGGTGATTCGAGGAATGAGCAGTTCTTC. Amino acids: CASSPPGGDSRNEQFF. The chain is built from TRBV18 and TRBJ2-1; a weak D match, TRBD2 (6 bases). Trimming pared 0 bases from V and 7 bases from J, leaving 16 bases between. The CDR3 is 16 residues long. CDR1 and CDR2 (germline): KGHSH, LQKENI.